This TCR beta chain was captured in a study of T cell responses to AZD1222 COVID-19 vaccine. Clones were sequenced by immunoSEQ multiplex PCR, and TCRdb holds only the in-frame ones, with some missing. The repertoire has 150,000 or so clones, 85% to 90% of them found once; the top ten carry about 9.8%. The length of the CDR3 is 13 residues. V lost 6 bases to trimming and J lost 2 bases, with 11 bases between them. The receptor was derived from an adult who received the AZD1222 COVID-19 vaccine. The sequencing used peripheral blood, collected 28 days after the second AZD1222 dose. The chain joins TRBV12-3 or TRBV12-4 to TRBJ2-7, with D possibly being TRBD1 (6 bases). CDR3 sequence reads: CASSSGTPYEQYF. Written as DNA, the CDR3 is TGTGCCAGCAGCTCCGGGACACCCTACGAGCAGTACTTC.